Each of the 15 T cell receptor beta chains below was sequenced from the same sample in a study of cytomegalovirus exposure and HLA in healthy donors. 60 Vbeta and 13 Jbeta primers were used in PCR. Clones were sequenced by immunoSEQ multiplex PCR, and TCRdb holds only the in-frame ones, with some missing. The top ten hold approximately 0.8% of the sample, which has approximately 160,000 clones, roughly 80% seen once. Specimen: PBMCs. These receptors were obtained from a woman between 18 and 29 years old in good health and CMV-seronegative.

CDR3 bases: TGTGCCAGCAGCCACGAGGCCAGTGAAGCTTTCTTT. Its protein is CASSHEASEAFF. The rearrangement uses TRBV4-2 and TRBJ1-1; no reliable D call. The germline V gene has CDR1 LGHNA and CDR2 YNFKEQ. The length of the CDR3 is 12 residues. Between the trimmed V and J ends, which lost 3 bases and 7 bases, there was a span of 9 bases.

The rearrangement links TRBV5-1 to TRBJ2-1; tentative D call: TRBD2 (6 bases). Trimming took off 0 bases at V and 8 bases at J, with 15 bases between the two ends. Germline V gives CDR1 SGHRS, CDR2 YFSETQ. CDR3 length: 15 residues. The CDR3 DNA is TGCGCCAGCAGCTTGGACTCGGGAGTAAGCTATGAGCAGTTCTTC. Translating it yields CASSLDSGVSYEQFF.

This clone was seen a few times. V is TRBV11-2 and J is TRBJ2-3; 8 bases are a match to TRBD1. V was pared by 0 bases and J by 5 bases, with 4 bases of the junction left unmatched. Germline CDR1 SGHAT, CDR2 FQNNGV. This CDR3 is built from 15 residues. Here the CDR3 DNA reads TGTGCCAGCAGCTTAGACAGGGGGCGCATAGATACGCAGTATTTT. Residues: CASSLDRGRIDTQYF.

The rearrangement joins TRBV19 to TRBJ1-5; 8 positions agree with TRBD1. CDR1 is LNHDA and CDR2 is SQIVND in the germline V gene (reference sequence). V gave up 5 bases and J gave up 8 bases; unmatched junction bases: 8. CDR3 length equals 14 residues. The DNA for the CDR3 is TGTGCCAGTAGTCCCCGGGACAGGACGGAGCCCCAGCATTTT. Amino acids: CASSPRDRTEPQHF. The variable domain in full, completed from reference TRBV19 and TRBJ1-5, reads DGGITQSPKYLFRKEGQNVTLSCEQNLNHDAMYWYRQDPGQGLRLIYYSQIVNDFQKGDIAEGYSVSREKKESFPLTVTSAQKNPTAFYLCASSPRDRTEPQHFGDGTRLSIL.

J is TRBJ1-1 and V is TRBV6-5; D gene uncertain. The CDR3 covers 14 residues. Per the germline V gene, CDR1 is MNHEY and CDR2 is SVGAGI. V was cut by 2 bases and J by 3 bases, with 10 bases left in between. CDR3 in amino acids: CASSYTTTYTEAFF. CDR3 DNA: TGTGCCAGCAGTTACACGACTACTTACACTGAAGCTTTCTTT.

The chain has TRBV13 and TRBJ2-3; 8 bases are a match to TRBD1. J was trimmed by 4 bases and V by 5 bases; bases with no gene match: 11. Germline lookup yields CDR1 PRHDT and CDR2 FYEKMQ (reference sequence). The CDR3 sequence is 16 residues long. CDR3 protein: CASSARQGNDADTQYF. CDR3 DNA: TGTGCCAGCAGCGCCAGACAGGGGAATGATGCAGATACGCAGTATTTT.

CDR3 coding DNA: TGTGCCAGCAGCTTAGGATCTGGGGGGGTAGGCAATCAGCCCCAGCATTTT. Translated, it gives CASSLGSGGVGNQPQHF. This chain links TRBV7-9 with TRBJ1-5; tentative D call: TRBD1 (5 bases). The CDR3 is made up of 17 amino acids. With 1 base removed from V and 2 bases from J, the gap between germline ends came to 15 bases. Germline V gives CDR1 SEHNR, CDR2 FQNEAQ (reference sequence).

This chain links TRBV14 with TRBJ2-1, with TRBD2 as a possible D gene (6 bases). CDR3 length: 14 amino acids. Germline V gives CDR1 SGHDN, CDR2 FVKESK. V gave up 5 bases and J gave up 6 bases, with 14 bases separating them. This CDR3 is CASSSDYKLNEQFF. The CDR3 DNA follows: TGTGCCAGCAGCTCGGACTACAAGCTCAATGAGCAGTTCTTC.

This rearrangement joins TRBV15 to TRBJ2-1, with TRBD2 identical over 7 bases. This CDR3 has 17 residues. V shed 0 bases and J 8 bases; nucleotides not matched to a gene: 13. CDR1 and CDR2 from the germline V gene are LNHNV and YYDKDF (reference sequence). The CDR3 DNA reads TGTGCCACCAGCAGAGATAGTCTGGCGGGAGAAGGCGATGAGCAGTTCTTC. Translating gives CATSRDSLAGEGDEQFF. The entire variable domain, with the rest obtained from reference TRBV15 and TRBJ2-1, is as follows: DAMVIQNPRYQVTQFGKPVTLSCSQTLNHNVMYWYQQKSSQAPKLLFHYYDKDFNNEADTPDNFQSRRPNTSFCFLDIRSPGLGDTAMYLCATSRDSLAGEGDEQFFGPGTRLTVL.

V gene TRBV7-2 combines with J gene TRBJ2-5; 7 nucleotides align to TRBD1. The CDR3 extends over 16 amino acids. Trimming cost V 5 bases and J 1 base; bases outside gene matches: 10. Germline V gene sequence: CDR1 SGHTA, CDR2 FQGNSA. The CDR3: CASSLQRTGGQETQYF. The CDR3 region has the DNA TGTGCCAGCAGCCTCCAACGGACAGGAGGCCAAGAGACCCAGTACTTC. The full variable domain, with the rest looked up from reference TRBV7-2 and TRBJ2-5, is GAGVSQSPSNKVTEKGKDVELRCDPISGHTALYWYRQSLGQGLEFLIYFQGNSAPDKSGLPSDRFSAERTGGSVSTLTIQRTQQEDSAVYLCASSLQRTGGQETQYFGPGTRLLVL.

The chain uses TRBV16 and TRBJ1-4; D is possibly TRBD1 (6 bases). Germline loops: CDR1 KGHSY, CDR2 FQNENV. V was cut by 5 bases and J by 8 bases, with 12 bases left in between. The CDR3 extends over 13 amino acids. CDR3 sequence: CASSERGGEKLFF. The CDR3 DNA follows: TGTGCCAGCAGCGAAAGGGGGGGCGAAAAACTGTTTTTT.

The CDR3 nucleotides read TGTGCCAGCGCGGCACAGGGCCGATCCTATAATTCACCCCTCCACTTT. Residues: CASAAQGRSYNSPLHF. The gene calls are TRBV27 and TRBJ1-6; tentatively, D is TRBD1 (6 bases). From germline, CDR1 is MNHEY and CDR2 SMNVEV (reference sequence). Trimming shortened V by 8 bases and J by 1 base, and 15 bases separated the two germline ends. The CDR3 is 16 residues long.

The rearrangement uses TRBV11-2 and TRBJ2-2; possible D gene TRBD1, 5 bases. In germline, CDR1 is SGHAT, CDR2 FQNNGV. This CDR3 has 14 amino acids. With 2 bases removed from V and 4 bases from J, the gap between germline ends came to 8 bases. The CDR3 is CASSLQGPTGELFF. CDR3 coding DNA: TGTGCCAGCAGCTTACAGGGTCCCACCGGGGAGCTGTTTTTT.

The V call is TRBV2, the J call TRBJ2-5, with a tentative D call TRBD2 (7 bases). The germline gives CDR1 SNHLY, CDR2 FYNNEI. The CDR3 covers 19 residues. Trimming stripped 6 bases from V and 1 base from J, with 27 bases between. The CDR3 loop is CASSPRGGELSLFQETQYF. DNA for the CDR3: TGTGCCAGCAGCCCCCGCGGGGGCGAACTCTCGCTATTCCAAGAGACCCAGTACTTC. The full variable domain, in which reference TRBV2 and TRBJ2-5 provide the parts outside the CDR3, is EPEVTQTPSHQVTQMGQEVILRCVPISNHLYFYWYRQILGQKVEFLVSFYNNEISEKSEIFDDQFSVERPDGSNFTLKIRSTKLEDSAMYFCASSPRGGELSLFQETQYFGPGTRLLVL.

The rearrangement links TRBV5-4 to TRBJ1-5; a weak D match, TRBD1 (6 bases). The CDR3 is 16 residues long. Deletions cut 4 bases from V and 3 bases from J, with 17 bases between. The germline V gene encodes CDR1 SGHNT and CDR2 YYREEE (reference sequence). CDR3 sequence reads: CASSRQGGAPNQPQHF. The DNA of the CDR3 is TGTGCCAGCAGCCGTCAAGGGGGGGCCCCCAATCAGCCCCAGCATTTT.